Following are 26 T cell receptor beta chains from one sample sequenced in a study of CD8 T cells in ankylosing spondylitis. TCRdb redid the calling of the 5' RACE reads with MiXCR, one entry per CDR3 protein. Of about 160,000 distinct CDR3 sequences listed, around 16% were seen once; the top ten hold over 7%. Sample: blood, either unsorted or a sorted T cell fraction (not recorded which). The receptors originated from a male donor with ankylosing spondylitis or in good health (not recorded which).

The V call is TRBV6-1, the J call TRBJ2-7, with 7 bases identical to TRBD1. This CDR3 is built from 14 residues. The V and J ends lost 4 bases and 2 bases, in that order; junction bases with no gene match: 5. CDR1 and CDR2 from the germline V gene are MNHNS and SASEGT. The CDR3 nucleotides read TGTGCCAGCAGTGTTCCGGGACAGCCCTACGAGCAGTACTTC. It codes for CASSVPGQPYEQYF.

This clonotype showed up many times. This CDR3 reads CSARVRGTGSYNEQFF. As DNA, the CDR3 is TGCAGTGCTAGAGTTAGGGGGACAGGCTCCTACAATGAGCAGTTCTTC. V gene TRBV20-1 combines with J gene TRBJ2-1; 8 nucleotides match TRBD1. The V gene's germline CDR1 is DFQATT and CDR2 SNEGSKA (reference sequence). The CDR3 has 16 amino acids. V shed 1 base, J shed 0 bases, and the junction held 5 bases outside the gene matches.

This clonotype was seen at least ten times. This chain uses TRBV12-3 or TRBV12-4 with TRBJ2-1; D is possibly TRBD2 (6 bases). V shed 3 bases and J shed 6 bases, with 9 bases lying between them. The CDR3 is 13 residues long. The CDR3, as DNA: TGTGCCAGCAGTTTTAGGAGGGGCAATGAGCAGTTCTTC. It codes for CASSFRRGNEQFF.

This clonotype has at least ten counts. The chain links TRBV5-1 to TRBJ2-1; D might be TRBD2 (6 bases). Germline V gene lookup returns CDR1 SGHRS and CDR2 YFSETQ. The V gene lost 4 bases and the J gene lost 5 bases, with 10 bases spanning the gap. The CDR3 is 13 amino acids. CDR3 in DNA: TGCGCCAGCAGCGGGGGACTTGACAATGAGCAGTTCTTC. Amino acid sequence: CASSGGLDNEQFF.

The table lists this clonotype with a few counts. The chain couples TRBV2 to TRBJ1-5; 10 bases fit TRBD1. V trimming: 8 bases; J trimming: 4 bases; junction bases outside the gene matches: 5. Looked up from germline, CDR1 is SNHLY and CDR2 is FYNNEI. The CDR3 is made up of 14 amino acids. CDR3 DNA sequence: TGTGCCAGCGACAGGGGGCTGGGAAATCAGCCCCAGCATTTT. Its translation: CASDRGLGNQPQHF.

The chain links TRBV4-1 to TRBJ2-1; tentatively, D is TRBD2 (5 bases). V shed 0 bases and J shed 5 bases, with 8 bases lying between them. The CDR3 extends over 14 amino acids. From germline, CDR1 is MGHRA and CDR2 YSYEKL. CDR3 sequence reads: CASSQEGRDNEQFF. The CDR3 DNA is TGCGCCAGCAGCCAAGAAGGGCGGGACAATGAGCAGTTCTTC.

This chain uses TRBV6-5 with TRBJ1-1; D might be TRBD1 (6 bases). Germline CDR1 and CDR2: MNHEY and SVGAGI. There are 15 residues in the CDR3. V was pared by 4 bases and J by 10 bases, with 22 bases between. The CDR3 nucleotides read TGTGCCAGCAGTTCCACACTGTCCGGGACATCAGGAGCTTTCTTT. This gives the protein CASSSTLSGTSGAFF.

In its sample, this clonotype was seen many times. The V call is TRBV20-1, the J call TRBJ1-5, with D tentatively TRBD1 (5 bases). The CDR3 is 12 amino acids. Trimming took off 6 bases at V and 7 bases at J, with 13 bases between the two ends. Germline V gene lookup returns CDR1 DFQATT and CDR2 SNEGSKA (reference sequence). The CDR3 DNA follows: TGCAGTGCCGGGGACCACGACCAGCCCCAGCATTTT. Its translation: CSAGDHDQPQHF.

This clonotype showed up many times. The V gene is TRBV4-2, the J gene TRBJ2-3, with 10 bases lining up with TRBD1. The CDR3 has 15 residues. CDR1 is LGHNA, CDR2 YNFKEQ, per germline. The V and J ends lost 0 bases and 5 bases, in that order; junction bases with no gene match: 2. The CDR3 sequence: CASSQEGQGIDTQYF. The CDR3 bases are TGTGCCAGCAGCCAAGAGGGACAGGGGATAGATACGCAGTATTTT.

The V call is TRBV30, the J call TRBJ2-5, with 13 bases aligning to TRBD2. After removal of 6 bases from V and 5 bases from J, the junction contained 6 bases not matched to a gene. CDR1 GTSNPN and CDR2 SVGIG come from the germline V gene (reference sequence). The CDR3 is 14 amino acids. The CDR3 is CACGLAGVGETQYF. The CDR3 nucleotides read TGTGCCTGCGGACTAGCGGGAGTAGGGGAGACCCAGTACTTC.

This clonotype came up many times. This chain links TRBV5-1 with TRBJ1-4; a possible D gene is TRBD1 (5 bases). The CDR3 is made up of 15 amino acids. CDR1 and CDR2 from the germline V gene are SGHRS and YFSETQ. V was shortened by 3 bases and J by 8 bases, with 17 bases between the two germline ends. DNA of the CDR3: TGCGCCAGCAGCTCGGGGACCGCCCCGTCCGAAAAACTGTTTTTT. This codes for CASSSGTAPSEKLFF.

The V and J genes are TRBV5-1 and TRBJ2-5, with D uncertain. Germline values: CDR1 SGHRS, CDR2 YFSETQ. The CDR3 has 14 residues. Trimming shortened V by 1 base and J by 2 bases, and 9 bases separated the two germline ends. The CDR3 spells CASSLWSGQETQYF. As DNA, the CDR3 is TGCGCCAGCAGCTTGTGGTCCGGACAAGAGACCCAGTACTTC.

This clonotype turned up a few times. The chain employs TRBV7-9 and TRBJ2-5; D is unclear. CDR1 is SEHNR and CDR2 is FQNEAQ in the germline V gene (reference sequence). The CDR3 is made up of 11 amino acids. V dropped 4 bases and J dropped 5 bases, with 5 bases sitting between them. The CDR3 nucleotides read TGTGCCAGCAGCTCCACGGAGACCCAGTACTTC. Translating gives CASSSTETQYF. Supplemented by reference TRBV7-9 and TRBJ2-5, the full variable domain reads DTGVSQNPRHKITKRGQNVTFRCDPISEHNRLYWYRQTLGQGPEFLTYFQNEAQLEKSRLLSDRFSAERPKGSFSTLEIQRTEQGDSAMYLCASSSTETQYFGPGTRLLVL.

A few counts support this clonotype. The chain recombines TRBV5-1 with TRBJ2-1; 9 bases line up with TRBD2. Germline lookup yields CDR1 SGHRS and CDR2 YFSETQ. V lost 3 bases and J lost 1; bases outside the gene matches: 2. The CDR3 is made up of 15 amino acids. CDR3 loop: CASSSSGDSYNEQFF. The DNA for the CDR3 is TGCGCCAGCAGCTCTAGCGGGGATTCCTACAATGAGCAGTTCTTC.

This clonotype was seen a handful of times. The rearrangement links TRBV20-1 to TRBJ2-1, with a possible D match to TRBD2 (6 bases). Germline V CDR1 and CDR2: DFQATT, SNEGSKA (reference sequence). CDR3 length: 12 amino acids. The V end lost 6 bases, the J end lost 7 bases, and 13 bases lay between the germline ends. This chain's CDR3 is CSATGLPNEQFF. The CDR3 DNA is TGCAGTGCCACGGGACTTCCAAATGAGCAGTTCTTC.

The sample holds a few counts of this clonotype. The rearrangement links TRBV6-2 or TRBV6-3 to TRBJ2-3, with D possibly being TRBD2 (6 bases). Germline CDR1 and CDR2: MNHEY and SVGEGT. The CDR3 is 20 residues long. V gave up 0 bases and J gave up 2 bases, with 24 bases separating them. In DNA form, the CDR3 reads TGTGCCAGCAGTTACTCCCTCCCCACTAGCCGACGGGACCTCACAGATACGCAGTATTTT. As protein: CASSYSLPTSRRDLTDTQYF.

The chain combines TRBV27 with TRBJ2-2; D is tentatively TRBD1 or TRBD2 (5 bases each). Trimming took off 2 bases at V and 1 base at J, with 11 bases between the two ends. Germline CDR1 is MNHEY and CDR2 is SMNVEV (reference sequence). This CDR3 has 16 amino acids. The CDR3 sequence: CASSLLGTVNTGELFF. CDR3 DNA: TGTGCCAGCAGTTTACTGGGGACGGTGAACACCGGGGAGCTGTTTTTT.

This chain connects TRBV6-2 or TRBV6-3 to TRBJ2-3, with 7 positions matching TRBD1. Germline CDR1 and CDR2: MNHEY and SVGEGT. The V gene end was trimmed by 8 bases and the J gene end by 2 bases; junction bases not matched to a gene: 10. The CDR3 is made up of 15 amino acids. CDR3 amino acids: CASGDSVGTTDTQYF. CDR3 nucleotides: TGTGCCAGCGGGGACAGCGTTGGGACCACAGATACGCAGTATTTT.

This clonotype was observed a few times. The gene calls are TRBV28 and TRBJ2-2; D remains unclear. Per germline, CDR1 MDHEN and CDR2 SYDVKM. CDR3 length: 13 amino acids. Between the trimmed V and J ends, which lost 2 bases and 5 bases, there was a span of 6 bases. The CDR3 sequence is CASSLIITGELFF. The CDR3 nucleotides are TGTGCCAGCAGTTTAATCATTACCGGGGAGCTGTTTTTT.

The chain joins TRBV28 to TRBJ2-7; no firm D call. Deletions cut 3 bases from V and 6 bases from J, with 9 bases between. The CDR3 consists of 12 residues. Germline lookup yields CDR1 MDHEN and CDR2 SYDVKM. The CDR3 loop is CASSFYQTEQYF. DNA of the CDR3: TGTGCCAGCAGTTTCTACCAGACCGAGCAGTACTTC.

The CDR3 spells CASSRIAGGSTDTQYF. CDR3 DNA sequence: TGTGCCAGCAGCCGAATAGCGGGAGGAAGCACAGATACGCAGTATTTT. The chain joins TRBV3-1 to TRBJ2-3, with 10 positions matching TRBD2. Germline V gene sequence: CDR1 LGHDT, CDR2 YNNKEL (reference sequence). Losses at the gene ends were 4 bases for V and 0 bases for J; bases not matched to a gene: 4. The CDR3 loop spans 16 amino acids.

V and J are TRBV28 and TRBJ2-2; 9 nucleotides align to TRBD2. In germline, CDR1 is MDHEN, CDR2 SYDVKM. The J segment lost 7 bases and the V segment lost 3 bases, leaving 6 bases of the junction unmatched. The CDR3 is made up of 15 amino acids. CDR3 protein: CASSFGGRGDGELFF. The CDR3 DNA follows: TGTGCCAGCAGTTTCGGCGGGAGGGGGGACGGGGAGCTGTTTTTT.

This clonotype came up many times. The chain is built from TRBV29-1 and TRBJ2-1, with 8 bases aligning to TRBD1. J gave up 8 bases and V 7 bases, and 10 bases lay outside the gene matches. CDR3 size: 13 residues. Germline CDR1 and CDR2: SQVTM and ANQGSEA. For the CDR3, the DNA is TGCAGCGCCGACAGGGGCCTCGACGATGAGCAGTTCTTC. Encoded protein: CSADRGLDDEQFF.

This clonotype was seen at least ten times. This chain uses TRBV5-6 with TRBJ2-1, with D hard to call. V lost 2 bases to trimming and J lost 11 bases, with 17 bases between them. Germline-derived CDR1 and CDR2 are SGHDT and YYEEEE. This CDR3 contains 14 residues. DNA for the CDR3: TGTGCCAGCAGCTTCGGGCTGATCGCACCCAAGCAGTTCTTC. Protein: CASSFGLIAPKQFF.

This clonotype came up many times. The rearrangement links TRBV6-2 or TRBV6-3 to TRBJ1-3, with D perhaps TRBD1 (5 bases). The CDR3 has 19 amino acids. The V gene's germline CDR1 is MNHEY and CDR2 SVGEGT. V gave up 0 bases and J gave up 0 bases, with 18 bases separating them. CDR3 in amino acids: CASSYSKNPGRNSGNTIYF. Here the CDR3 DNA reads TGTGCCAGCAGTTACTCGAAGAATCCGGGACGGAACTCTGGAAACACCATATATTTT.

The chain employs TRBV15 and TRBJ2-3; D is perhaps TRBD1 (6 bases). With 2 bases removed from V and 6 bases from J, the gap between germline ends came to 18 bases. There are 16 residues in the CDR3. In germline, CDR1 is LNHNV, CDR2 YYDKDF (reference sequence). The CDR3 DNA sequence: TGTGCCACCAGCAGACCTCTCGGCTGGGACACGGATACGCAGTATTTT. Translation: CATSRPLGWDTDTQYF.